This TCR beta chain derives from a study of blood T cell repertoires in COVID-19. The overall study: T cells, B-cell-depleted T cells, or PBMCs supplied cDNA or gDNA.

The authors' processing: Counts of nucleated cells, estimated from reference gene primer amplification, were obtained. Data came from immunoSEQ multiplex PCR; TCRdb stores just in-frame clones and leaves some out. The V and J calls and clone size are taken from that table; D and trimming were inferred from the DNA. The data hold about 70,000 clones, with around 76% observed a single time. CDR1 and CDR2 (germline): SGHTA, FQGNSA. The CDR3 covers 18 residues. With 1 base clipped from V and 6 bases from J, the junction kept 14 bases outside the gene matches. This clonotype originated in a woman at least 80 years old with active or convalescent COVID-19. Sequencing was carried out using peripheral blood. The chain carries TRBV7-2 and TRBJ2-2; 7 bases match TRBD2. CDR3 nucleotide sequence: TGTGCCAGCAGCTTAGGGGGGGGGAGGTCGTATGACGCCGGGGAGCTGTTTTTT. Its protein product is CASSLGGGRSYDAGELFF. The full variable domain, in which reference TRBV7-2 and TRBJ2-2 provide the parts outside the CDR3, is GAGVSQSPSNKVTEKGKDVELRCDPISGHTALYWYRQSLGQGLEFLIYFQGNSAPDKSGLPSDRFSAERTGGSVSTLTIQRTQQEDSAVYLCASSLGGGRSYDAGELFFGEGSRLTVL.